This is a list of T cell receptor beta chains from one sample in a study of blood T cell repertoires in COVID-19. Assay: immunoSEQ multiplex PCR; the TCRdb copy retains only in-frame clones and omits some. The data show around 300,000 clones, less than 90% seen once. The source material was PBMCs or T cells enriched from blood (not recorded which). Receptors originate from a woman between 50 and 59 years old who had recovered from COVID-19. Each CDR3 is given with its conserved first and last residue. A D gene is named only where the DNA matches it firmly. Size is omitted from some rows. Given values are once, few, many or a class for expanded clones.

j_call clone_size d_call cdr3_length v_call cdr3_nt cdr3_aa
TRBJ1-6 NA TRBD1 15 TRBV2 TGTGCCAGCGGACCCCGGGACAGGGACAATTCACCCCTCCACTTT CASGPRDRDNSPLHF
TRBJ2-7 NA NA 15 TRBV13 TGTGCCAGCAGCTTTTCCGGGCAGGGGCAATACGAGCAGTACTTC CASSFSGQGQYEQYF
TRBJ1-5 NA NA 14 TRBV5-8 TGTGCCAGCAGTGGCGGCGGGGGAAATCAGCCCCAGCATTTT CASSGGGGNQPQHF
TRBJ2-5 NA TRBD2 18 TRBV14 TGTGCCAGCAGCCCAATTCAAGGGGCGGGAGGACGTCAGCAGACCCAGTACTTC CASSPIQGAGGRQQTQYF
TRBJ1-5 once NA 17 TRBV6-6 TGTGCCACCAGGCGATCGTCCACTTCTTATAGCAATCAGCCCCAGCATTTT CATRRSSTSYSNQPQHF
TRBJ2-7 NA NA 17 TRBV27 TGTGCCAGCAGTTTCGGCCCTGTTGCGACACGGGGGTACGAGCAGTACTTC CASSFGPVATRGYEQYF
TRBJ2-1 NA NA 16 TRBV21-1 TGTGCCAGCACCACAAGTGGCGGGAGCCCCTACAATGAGCAGTTCTTC CASTTSGGSPYNEQFF
TRBJ2-1 NA TRBD2 16 TRBV6-5 TGTGCCAGCAGTTACCCCAGCGCGGGAGGAGGGGTTGAGCAGTTCTTC CASSYPSAGGGVEQFF
TRBJ1-1 NA NA 14 TRBV10-2 TGCGCCAGCAGCGAGGAAGAGGTGAACACTGAAGCTTTCTTT CASSEEEVNTEAFF
TRBJ2-7 NA TRBD2 15 TRBV5-5 TGTGCCAGCAGCTTGGCTCCGGGAGGGCCCTACGAGCAGTACTTC CASSLAPGGPYEQYF
TRBJ2-2 once TRBD2 19 TRBV5-1 TGCGCCAGCAGCTTAGGAGAGGGCTTAGCGGGAGGAGGCACCGGGGAGCTGTTTTTT CASSLGEGLAGGGTGELFF
TRBJ2-3 NA NA 18 TRBV11-2 TGTGCCAGCAGCTTAGATCTGGGGCGGAATAGCCGGACAGATACGCAGTATTTT CASSLDLGRNSRTDTQYF
TRBJ2-5 NA NA 13 TRBV6-5 TGTGCCAGCAGGAAGACAGCCGGGGAGACCCAGTACTTC CASRKTAGETQYF
TRBJ2-2 NA NA 17 TRBV28 TGTGCCAGCAGGTCTGACAGAACTACTTCGAACACCGGGGAGCTGTTTTTT CASRSDRTTSNTGELFF
TRBJ2-1 NA NA 12 TRBV28 TGTGCCAGCAGTTTATCGGTCGGTGAGCAGTTCTTC CASSLSVGEQFF
TRBJ1-3 NA NA 13 TRBV2 TGTGCCAGCAATACAGTCGCGAGAAACACCATATATTTT CASNTVARNTIYF
TRBJ2-1 NA TRBD2 18 TRBV7-3 TGTGCCAGCAGCTTAACGACGCTGACTAGCGGGAGGGCCAGTGAGCAGTTCTTC CASSLTTLTSGRASEQFF
TRBJ1-3 NA NA 14 TRBV10-3 TGTGCCATCAGACCGCAGGGTTCTGGAAACACCATATATTTT CAIRPQGSGNTIYF
TRBJ1-1 NA NA 12 TRBV4-2 TGTGCCAGCAGCGGAGTAAGCACTGAAGCTTTCTTT CASSGVSTEAFF
TRBJ2-3 NA NA 14 TRBV25-1 TGTGCCAGCCAAAACAGCCGTTCTACAGATACGCAGTATTTT CASQNSRSTDTQYF
TRBJ2-5 NA NA 18 TRBV7-8 TGTGCCAGCAGCTTAGTCAGACAGGGTGGAGGGTTCCAAGAGACCCAGTACTTC CASSLVRQGGGFQETQYF
TRBJ2-5 NA NA 14 TRBV5-4 TGTGCCAGCAGCTTGGCGCAGCGTCAAGAGACCCAGTACTTC CASSLAQRQETQYF
TRBJ2-1 NA TRBD2 15 TRBV6-4 TGTGCCAGCGCTAAGGGTAGCGGGAGTAAGTATGAGCAGTTCTTC CASAKGSGSKYEQFF
TRBJ1-6 NA NA 10 TRBV20-1 TGCAGTGCAGTGATCGGGGCCCTCCACTTT CSAVIGALHF
TRBJ1-1 NA NA 14 TRBV18 TGTGCCAGCTCACCCGGGAGTTCGAACACTGAAGCTTTCTTT CASSPGSSNTEAFF
TRBJ2-7 NA NA 15 TRBV19 TGTGCCAGTAGTATTCAGGGTGACCCCTCCTACGAGCAGTACTTC CASSIQGDPSYEQYF
TRBJ1-5 NA NA 13 TRBV7-2 TGTGCCAGCAGCCTAAAAGGGGTGCAGCCCCAGCATTTT CASSLKGVQPQHF
TRBJ2-3 NA TRBD2 18 TRBV3-1/TRBV3-2 TGTGCCAGCAGCCAAGTGGGGATAGCGGGAGGGTCAGCAGATACGCAGTATTTT CASSQVGIAGGSADTQYF
TRBJ2-3 once NA 10 TRBV20-1 TGCAGTGCTAGTGCCACGGGGCAGTATTTT CSASATGQYF
TRBJ2-7 NA NA 14 TRBV6-5 TGTGCCAGCAGTTACTCATCTAGAAGCTACGAGCAGTACTTC CASSYSSRSYEQYF
TRBJ2-7 once NA 16 TRBV7-6 TGTGCCAGCAGCTTAGGTCAGGGGCTGGGGGAATACGAGCAGTACTTC CASSLGQGLGEYEQYF
TRBJ2-3 NA TRBD2 16 TRBV7-2 TGTGCCAGCAGCTTGGCTAGCGGGAGGAGCACAGATACGCAGTATTTT CASSLASGRSTDTQYF
TRBJ1-2 once NA 14 TRBV6-5 TGTGCCAGCAGTTCACAGGGCACTAACTATGGCTACACCTTC CASSSQGTNYGYTF
TRBJ2-3 NA TRBD2 17 TRBV4-1 TGCGCCAGCAGCCAAGAGCGGCTAGCGGGACGCACAGATACGCAGTATTTT CASSQERLAGRTDTQYF
TRBJ2-5 NA NA 15 TRBV28 TGTGCCAGCAGTAGCCTGCGAGGCCCCCAAGAGACCCAGTACTTC CASSSLRGPQETQYF